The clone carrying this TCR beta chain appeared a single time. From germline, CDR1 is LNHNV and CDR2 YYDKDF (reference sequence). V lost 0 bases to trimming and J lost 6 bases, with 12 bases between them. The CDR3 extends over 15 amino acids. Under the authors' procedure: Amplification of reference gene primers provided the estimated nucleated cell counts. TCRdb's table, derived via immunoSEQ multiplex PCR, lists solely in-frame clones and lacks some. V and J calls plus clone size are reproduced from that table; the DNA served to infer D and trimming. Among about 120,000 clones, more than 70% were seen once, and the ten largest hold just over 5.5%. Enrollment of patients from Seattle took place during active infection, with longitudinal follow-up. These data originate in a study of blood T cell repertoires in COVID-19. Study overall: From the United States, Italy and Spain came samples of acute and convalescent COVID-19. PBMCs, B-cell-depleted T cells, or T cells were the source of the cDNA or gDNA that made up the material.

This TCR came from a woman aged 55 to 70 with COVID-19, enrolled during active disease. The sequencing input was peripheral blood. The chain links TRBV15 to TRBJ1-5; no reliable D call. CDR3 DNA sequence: TGTGCCACCAGCAGAGATCTACAGACCTTTCAGCCCCAGCATTTT. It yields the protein CATSRDLQTFQPQHF.